The sequence of this TCR beta chain was determined in a study of vaccination and CD4 T cells after COVID-19. Study overall: As control conditions, cultures were given either a CEFX pool serving as positive control, an HIV-1 Nef pool, or no peptide at all.

Per the germline V gene, CDR1 is MNHEY and CDR2 is SMNVEV (reference sequence). Trimming removed 7 bases from V and 7 bases from J, with 19 bases in between. This CDR3 region has 15 residues. Only a few counts were recorded for this clonotype. Its antigen is currently unknown. Described treatment: approximately 9-day PBMC culture with coronavirus spike peptide pools or control peptides (ViraFEST assay). Peptide pool stimulation in ViraFEST expanded antigen-specific T cells, whose TCRs were then sequenced. Sequencing of the DNA from cultured CD4+ T cells was carried out with the Oncomine TCR Beta short-read assay. Genomic DNA was drawn out of CD4+ T cells grown in culture. TCRdb recomputed calls from the PCR reads with MiXCR, one row per CDR3 protein. The sample lists roughly 24,000 distinct CDR3 sequences, roughly 42% seen once, with about 11% in the top ten.

The rearrangement uses TRBV27 and TRBJ2-2; D may correspond to TRBD1 or TRBD2 (6 bases each). Sequencing was performed on CD4+ T cells from blood, cultured in vitro. The sequence was obtained from a human donor who had recovered from COVID-19. Here the CDR3 DNA reads TGTGCCAGCACCGCAGAGGGGGGCCGCCACGGGGAGCTGTTTTTT. Protein sequence: CASTAEGGRHGELFF.